Listed below are T cell receptor beta chains from one sample, sequenced in a study of T cells in Graves' hyperthyroidism and ophthalmopathy. TCRdb ran MiXCR on the multiplex PCR reads and lists one entry per CDR3 protein. The sample yields 500,000 to 600,000 distinct CDR3 sequences, approximately 16% seen once. Sequencing used blood. The receptors come from a woman aged 18 to 35 with Graves' hyperthyroidism. CDR3s include the opening cysteine and the closing phenylalanine or tryptophan. Fields, in order: J gene, V gene, D gene, clone size, CDR3 DNA, CDR3 protein. The D gene is left open where the match is weak. For some rows the clone size is stated as once, few or many, or as a class when expanded; others skip it.

J: TRBJ2-4; V: TRBV10-2; D: .; size: few; DNA: TGCGCCAGCAGTGAAGGCGGGGTACACATTCAGTACTTC; CDR3: CASSEGGVHIQYF
J: TRBJ1-1; V: TRBV10-2; D: .; size: few; DNA: TGCGCCAGCAGTGAGTCGGCGGGGGCAATGAACACTGAAGCTTTCTTT; CDR3: CASSESAGAMNTEAFF
J: TRBJ2-2; V: TRBV7-9; D: TRBD1; size: many; DNA: TGTGCCAGCAGCCTAGCCGGGACAGGGAACACCGGGGAGCTGTTTTTT; CDR3: CASSLAGTGNTGELFF
J: TRBJ2-2; V: TRBV29-1; D: TRBD2; size: many; DNA: TGCAGCGTTTACGGACTAGCGGGCCGAACCGGGGAGCTGTTTTTT; CDR3: CSVYGLAGRTGELFF
J: TRBJ2-2; V: TRBV27; D: .; size: .; DNA: TGTGCCAGCAGTTTTCTGGGTCGGGGGACCGGGGAGCTGTTTTTT; CDR3: CASSFLGRGTGELFF
J: TRBJ2-1; V: TRBV14; D: .; size: .; DNA: TGTGCCAGCAGCCAAGATTGGGCAGCTGAGCAGTTCTTC; CDR3: CASSQDWAAEQFF
J: TRBJ2-7; V: TRBV20-1; D: TRBD2; size: many; DNA: TGCAGTGGAAGCGGGGTCTCCTACGAGCAGTACTTC; CDR3: CSGSGVSYEQYF
J: TRBJ2-7; V: TRBV4-3; D: .; size: few; DNA: TGCGCCAGCAGCCAAGGAGGGGCCGGCTCCTACGAGCAGTACTTC; CDR3: CASSQGGAGSYEQYF
J: TRBJ2-3; V: TRBV2; D: TRBD2; size: few; DNA: TGTGCCAGCAGTGATAGCGGGGGGCGAGCAGATACGCAGTATTTT; CDR3: CASSDSGGRADTQYF
J: TRBJ2-5; V: TRBV5-5; D: TRBD2; size: many; DNA: TGTGCCAGCAGCTTGGCTGGACTAGCGGGGGGGCTGGAGACCCAGTACTTC; CDR3: CASSLAGLAGGLETQYF
J: TRBJ2-6; V: TRBV11-2; D: .; size: .; DNA: TGTGCCAGCAGCACCCGAGACAGCCGCTCTGGGGCCAACGTCCTGACTTTC; CDR3: CASSTRDSRSGANVLTF
J: TRBJ2-5; V: TRBV7-2; D: .; size: .; DNA: TGTGCCAGCAGCTTGCCGGGGGCGGGAGCCCAAGAGACCCAGTACTTC; CDR3: CASSLPGAGAQETQYF
J: TRBJ2-5; V: TRBV5-6; D: .; size: few; DNA: TGTGCCAGCAGCAACGACAGGGGCGGGGGGGAGACCCAGTACTTC; CDR3: CASSNDRGGGETQYF
J: TRBJ2-1; V: TRBV12-5; D: TRBD1; size: .; DNA: TGTGCTAGTGGTGCGCCGGGACAGGGGAAATTTAATGAGCAGTTCTTC; CDR3: CASGAPGQGKFNEQFF
J: TRBJ1-1; V: TRBV7-9; D: .; size: .; DNA: TGTGCCAGCCGAAGGGTTACTGAAGCTTTCTTT; CDR3: CASRRVTEAFF
J: TRBJ2-7; V: TRBV27; D: .; size: .; DNA: TGTGCCAGCAGAAGTTTAGGGATCTACGAGCAGTACTTC; CDR3: CASRSLGIYEQYF
J: TRBJ1-2; V: TRBV7-9; D: .; size: .; DNA: TGTGCCAGCAGCTTAGGACAGACCTCCTTGGGCTACACCTTC; CDR3: CASSLGQTSLGYTF
J: TRBJ2-2; V: TRBV24-1; D: TRBD2; size: .; DNA: TGTGCCACCAGTGATCCCCGAGCGGGAGGGAACACCGGGGAGCTGTTTTTT; CDR3: CATSDPRAGGNTGELFF
J: TRBJ2-3; V: TRBV5-1; D: TRBD2; size: many; DNA: TGCGCCTCAACGACTAGCGGGAGCACAGATACGCAGTATTTT; CDR3: CASTTSGSTDTQYF
J: TRBJ2-2; V: TRBV19; D: .; size: .; DNA: TGTGCCAGTAGCCCCCAAGCAGTCCCCGGGGAGCTGTTTTTT; CDR3: CASSPQAVPGELFF
J: TRBJ2-1; V: TRBV6-1; D: .; size: many; DNA: TGTGCCAGCAGTGAACTCGGCGATTTGTACGCTGAGCAGTTCTTC; CDR3: CASSELGDLYAEQFF
J: TRBJ1-2; V: TRBV27; D: .; size: .; DNA: TGTGCCAGCAGTTTACTTGGGGGGCTCTATGGCTACACCTTC; CDR3: CASSLLGGLYGYTF
J: TRBJ2-5; V: TRBV20-1; D: TRBD1; size: many; DNA: TGCAGTGCTGGACCGCAACAGGGGTTCCAAGAGACCCAGTACTTC; CDR3: CSAGPQQGFQETQYF
J: TRBJ1-4; V: TRBV29-1; D: .; size: .; DNA: TGCAGCGTTGTGTTATTGTCTAATGAAAAACTGTTTTTT; CDR3: CSVVLLSNEKLFF
J: TRBJ1-1; V: TRBV6-2/TRBV6-3; D: TRBD1; size: few; DNA: TGTGCCAGCAGCCAATTTCCCGGGACAGGGGGCTTCACTGAAGCTTTCTTT; CDR3: CASSQFPGTGGFTEAFF
J: TRBJ1-5; V: TRBV15; D: .; size: few; DNA: TGTGCCACCAGCAGGGGAAAGGGCGGGCATCAGCCCCAGCATTTT; CDR3: CATSRGKGGHQPQHF
J: TRBJ2-1; V: TRBV5-1; D: .; size: many; DNA: TGCGCCAGCAGCCCGGGGGGACATCCCTACAATGAGCAGTTCTTC; CDR3: CASSPGGHPYNEQFF
J: TRBJ1-1; V: TRBV28; D: .; size: .; DNA: TGTGCCAGCAGTTCCCCAGGGTGGACTGAAGCTTTCTTT; CDR3: CASSSPGWTEAFF
J: TRBJ2-7; V: TRBV10-3; D: .; size: .; DNA: TGTGCCATCAGTGCGCAGAGCTCCTACGAGCAGTACTTC; CDR3: CAISAQSSYEQYF
J: TRBJ2-7; V: TRBV28; D: .; size: many; DNA: TGTGCCAGCAGTTTTGACAAAGCCTACTCCTACGAGCAGTACTTC; CDR3: CASSFDKAYSYEQYF
J: TRBJ2-6; V: TRBV6-1; D: TRBD1; size: .; DNA: TGTGCCAGCAGTCAACGGACAGGGCACTCTGGGGCCAACGTCCTGACTTTC; CDR3: CASSQRTGHSGANVLTF
J: TRBJ2-3; V: TRBV5-1; D: .; size: many; DNA: TGCGCCAGCAGCTTGAGTCTATCTGGGGTCGGAGGAGATACGCAGTATTTT; CDR3: CASSLSLSGVGGDTQYF
J: TRBJ2-7; V: TRBV6-1; D: .; size: many; DNA: TGTGCCAGCAGCAATCAGCCGAAGTGGGCAGGGAGTACCTACGAGCAGTACTTC; CDR3: CASSNQPKWAGSTYEQYF
J: TRBJ2-3; V: TRBV28; D: .; size: many; DNA: TGTGCCAGCACCCTCCCAGCGCCCACAGATACGCAGTATTTT; CDR3: CASTLPAPTDTQYF
J: TRBJ1-2; V: TRBV28; D: .; size: many; DNA: TGTGCCAGCAGACCGATCATCATCCGGAGGGGTAACTATGGCTACACCTTC; CDR3: CASRPIIIRRGNYGYTF
J: TRBJ2-3; V: TRBV6-1; D: .; size: .; DNA: TGTGCCAGCAGCCCCGAGGCAGGTACGCAGTATTTT; CDR3: CASSPEAGTQYF
J: TRBJ2-5; V: TRBV11-3; D: .; size: many; DNA: TGTGCCAGCAGCTTAGGAGTCCGGGCTCAAGAGACCCAGTACTTC; CDR3: CASSLGVRAQETQYF
J: TRBJ1-5; V: TRBV19; D: .; size: .; DNA: TGTGCCAGTAGTCCTACCATCGGGACGGCGAGCAATCAGCCCCAGCATTTT; CDR3: CASSPTIGTASNQPQHF
J: TRBJ2-2; V: TRBV6-1; D: .; size: once; DNA: TGTGCCAGCAACCGAATGTCAGATACCGGGGAGCTGTTTTTT; CDR3: CASNRMSDTGELFF
J: TRBJ1-1; V: TRBV7-2; D: TRBD1; size: few; DNA: TGTGCCAGCAGCTTAGACAGGGGGTCGACTGTAGCTTTCTTT; CDR3: CASSLDRGSTVAFF
J: TRBJ1-2; V: TRBV5-1; D: .; size: .; DNA: TGCGCCAGCAGCTTTAATCGGTTGGGGGCTAACTATGGCTACACCTTC; CDR3: CASSFNRLGANYGYTF